This TCR beta chain was profiled in a study of blood T cell repertoires in COVID-19. The CDR3 sequence is 15 residues long. Trimming removed 1 base at V and 8 bases at J, with 12 bases between. Germline V lookup: CDR1 MGHDK, CDR2 SYGVNS. Sequencing was performed with immunoSEQ multiplex PCR; in TCRdb, only in-frame clones are kept and a portion is missing. The table has some 350,000 clones, approximately 88% seen once. V gene TRBV25-1 combines with J gene TRBJ1-6; a possible D gene is TRBD1 (5 bases). The specimen was peripheral blood. The origin of this receptor is a woman aged 25 to 39 with COVID-19, enrolled during active disease. Here the CDR3 DNA reads TGTGCCAGCAGTGAATTTCAGGGTACGGATTCACCCCTCCACTTT. Translation: CASSEFQGTDSPLHF.